This T cell receptor (beta chain) was profiled in a study of identical twins. The study's findings and limits: Invariant cells of the MAIT and iNKT types might have partly distorted the zero-insertion analyses. The authors drew conclusions from cross-sectional statistical analysis rather than following the same donors. In cord blood, abundant beta clonotypes had fewer insertions; memory showed no trend.

In the case of this clonotype: As yet, its antigen is unknown.

This CDR3 is built from 13 residues. Per germline, CDR1 DFQATT and CDR2 SNEGSKA (reference sequence). Deletions cut 2 bases from V and 2 bases from J, with 10 bases between. In TCRdb, the 5' RACE reads were re-called with MiXCR into one record per CDR3 protein. The table includes 200,000 to 250,000 distinct CDR3 sequences, roughly 12% detected once. The same sample was also studied in work on yellow fever vaccine responses in identical twins.

The chain couples TRBV20-1 to TRBJ2-7; D may be TRBD1 or TRBD2 (5 bases each). The TCR originated in a woman younger than 30 in good health. The specimen sequenced was memory (CD45RO+) T cells sorted from blood. The CDR3 reads CSARRDGTYEQYF. CDR3 sequence (DNA): TGCAGTGCTAGAAGGGACGGAACCTACGAGCAGTACTTC.